This T cell receptor (beta chain) was observed in a study of identical twins (dated by TCRdb to 2015 to 2016). Turning to the overall study: To test whether fetal clonotypes persist, the study used deep sequencing on TCR alpha and beta repertoires from monozygotic twins, unrelated adults of various ages, and cord blood. To rule out contamination, replicate twin experiments were performed at different times with different library preparation protocols.

Many counts were recorded for this clonotype. Its recognized antigen is unknown. No base quality information exists; no much larger clone differs at one position. From a lookup of the germline V gene, CDR1 and CDR2 are SGDLS and YYNGEE. Counted from cysteine to phenylalanine, this CDR3 has 15 amino acids. Only the CDR3 region is kept as DNA, spanning 45 bases read in frame from base 1. V trim: 2 bases; J trim: 4 bases; unmatched bases: 4. Library construction relied on 5' RACE. The sequencing machine was an Illumina HiSeq 2000. Template switching added a universal primer binding site, and the final cDNA carried a unique molecular identifier that allowed TCR cDNA molecules to be counted accurately. Specific primers in the conserved constant-segment region were used to synthesize first-strand cDNA for TCR alpha and beta chains. Each cDNA library was double barcoded, with a SMART-Mk sample barcode plus Illumina barcodes, to control for contamination. TruSeq adapter sequences and Illumina sample barcodes were added in two successive PCR steps. The TCR alpha and beta cDNA libraries were sequenced on the Illumina HiSeq platform using custom primers. In the source study's methods: MiGEC processed the raw reads to extract unique molecular identifiers, while MiXCR was used to determine the CDR3 positions. Recombination models were inferred per individual with the repgenHMM and IGoR tools using an EM algorithm. The tcR package in R was used for shared clonotype analysis, with sharing normalized by the product of cloneset sizes. To study raw recombination free of thymic and clonal selection effects, out-of-frame nonproductive sequences were analyzed. The public reads were run again by TCRdb, first through fastp at Q25 and then through MiXCR, and only productive beta chains were kept. Merged by CDR3 protein, the rows form single entries marked with the most common genes and DNA. The V and J calls, along with clone size, are taken from TCRdb and not from the paper's own processing. In this sample the table shows about 240,000 distinct CDR3 sequences, over 9.5% of which occur a single time. The top ten clones comprise roughly 4% of the sample.

Only healthy Caucasian donors were included. Three pairs of female monozygotic twins, all aged roughly 18 to 30 years, made up the twin cohort. Using Miltenyi CD45RO+ enrichment and human naive T-cell isolation kits, memory (CD45RO+) and naive T cells were isolated from PBMC. General conclusions and limits of the study: Compared with coincidental sharing between unrelated individuals, out-of-frame TCR alpha sequences shared between twins showed an excess of sequences with low generation probability. Invariant T cells such as MAIT and iNKT could partly confound zero-insertion analyses, although diverse VJ usage argued against such confounding for most clonotypes. A weaker excess of twin sharing was found in beta out-of-frame sequences because the signal-to-noise ratio was lowered by fewer shared sequences. Out-of-frame TCR alpha sharing in monozygotic twins was systematically underestimated by recombination models, whereas sharing between unrelated individuals was in agreement with the recombination models. Conclusions relied on cross-sectional statistical analysis, since the same donors could not be followed over many years. Abundant cord blood beta clonotypes had fewer insertions, young adult naive repertoires showed a similar but weaker trend, and memory repertoires showed no such trend.

These data are also associated with another study on yellow fever vaccine responses in identical twins. The second investigation adds: The authors reported that the T cell response to vaccination in identical twins appeared partly convergent and partly personalized. The study precisely tracked vaccine-responding T cell clones in identical twins.

The source of this sequence is a woman younger than 30 in good health. The rearrangement joined TRBV9 to TRBJ2-3; the junction holds 10 bases that match TRBD2. The sequenced sample consisted of memory (CD45RO+) T cells sorted from blood. The cell subset or site label of this sample denotes: CD45RO+ enriched T cells. This receptor carries the CDR3 CASSVSSGGSDTQYF. At the DNA level, the sequence is TGTGCCAGCAGCGTGTCTAGCGGGGGATCAGATACGCAGTATTTT.